The 27 T cell receptor beta chains below were found in one sample sequenced in a study of T cell responses to AZD1222 COVID-19 vaccine (dated by TCRdb to about 2021). Receptor libraries were prepared by the immunoSEQ multiplex PCR assay. In its TCRdb copy, this immuneACCESS table keeps in-frame sequences only and misses some clones. Where compared with another copy, unresolved V genes explain less than half of these, and the others have no known cause. Here the sample has roughly 140,000 clones; approximately 90% occur a single time. 3% to 4% of the sample is held by the ten biggest clonotypes. The time point label, read with the paper, signifies: baseline before first vaccination. The sample's treatment or condition label is to be understood as: meningococcal conjugate vaccine given as trial control. Material: peripheral blood, obtained on day 0 of MenACWY control vaccination. The receptor set was obtained from an adult in good health.

The chain employs TRBV6-2 or TRBV6-3 and TRBJ2-1; D assignment may be TRBD1 or TRBD2 (5 bases each). The germline CDR1 and CDR2 sequences are MNHEY and SVGEGT. Between the trimmed V and J ends, which lost 5 bases and 6 bases, there was a span of 14 bases. The CDR3 sequence is 14 residues long. In DNA, the CDR3 is TGTGCCAGCAGTCGGTTCGGGGCGGCCAATGAGCAGTTCTTC. Protein sequence: CASSRFGAANEQFF.

This clone turned up a few times. V gene TRBV11-3 combines with J gene TRBJ1-6; maybe TRBD1 (5 bases). Trimming shortened V by 3 bases and J by 7 bases, and 13 bases separated the two germline ends. The CDR3 runs 15 residues. CDR1 and CDR2 (germline): SGHNT, YENEEA. CDR3 DNA: TGTGCCAGCAGCTTGGGGGGAAAAGGGAATTCACCCCTCCACTTT. Its protein is CASSLGGKGNSPLHF.

The CDR3 nucleotides read TGCGCCAGCAGCGCAGGGTCGTCAGAAAAACTGTTTTTT. Translated, it gives CASSAGSSEKLFF. This chain uses TRBV5-1 with TRBJ1-4; tentatively, D is TRBD1 (5 bases). The CDR3 is 13 amino acids. Per germline, CDR1 SGHRS and CDR2 YFSETQ. V lost 4 bases and J lost 8, with 12 bases in between.

V and J are TRBV6-2 or TRBV6-3 and TRBJ2-3, with 7 bases that match TRBD2. The CDR3 is 15 amino acids. The germline CDR1 and CDR2 sequences are MNHEY and SVGEGT. Germline trimming cut 6 bases from V and 0 bases from J; bases unmatched to any gene: 6. The CDR3 protein is CASSRLAASTDTQYF. Here the CDR3 DNA reads TGTGCCAGCAGCAGACTAGCCGCGAGCACAGATACGCAGTATTTT.

The gene calls are TRBV7-9 and TRBJ1-1; D unclear. Looked up from germline, CDR1 is SEHNR and CDR2 is FQNEAQ (reference sequence). The CDR3 is 12 residues long. V was pared by 8 bases and J by 6 bases, with 13 bases between. The CDR3 nucleotides are TGTGCCAGCCTCAGCAGGAGGGCTGAAGCTTTCTTT. Translating it yields CASLSRRAEAFF.

The chain combines TRBV18 with TRBJ1-1, with 7 bases aligning to TRBD1. Trimming removed 3 bases from V and 4 bases from J; junction bases left unmatched: 8. CDR3 length: 15 amino acids. The V gene's germline CDR1 is KGHSH and CDR2 LQKENI. The CDR3 loop is CASSPTLQGSTEAFF. In DNA, the CDR3 is TGTGCCAGCTCACCGACCTTACAGGGGAGCACTGAAGCTTTCTTT. Filled out from reference TRBV18 and TRBJ1-1, the complete variable domain reads NAGVMQNPRHLVRRRGQEARLRCSPMKGHSHVYWYRQLPEEGLKFMVYLQKENIIDESGMPKERFSAEFPKEGPSILRIQQVVRGDSAAYFCASSPTLQGSTEAFFGQGTRLTVV.

The chain employs TRBV28 and TRBJ1-2; D is possibly TRBD1 (5 bases). Trimming left V 10 bases short and J 8 bases short, with 20 bases between. This CDR3 has 13 residues. Germline CDR1 reads MDHEN; CDR2 reads SYDVKM. The CDR3 bases are TGTGCCACCCCGGTGGGGCAGGGAAGGGGCTACACCTTC. This translates into CATPVGQGRGYTF.

The rearrangement uses TRBV7-3 and TRBJ1-1; possibly TRBD1 for D (6 bases). V gave up 5 bases and J gave up 7 bases, with 14 bases separating them. CDR1 is SGHTA, CDR2 FQGTGA, per germline. The length of the CDR3 is 13 residues. The CDR3 coding sequence is TGTGCCAGCAGCCTCAGGGGTGGGGATGAAGCTTTCTTT. This translates into CASSLRGGDEAFF.

The chain links TRBV2 to TRBJ2-2, with TRBD2 matching over 7 bases. V shed 7 bases, J shed 5 bases, and the junction held 7 bases outside the gene matches. This CDR3 contains 14 residues. Germline values: CDR1 SNHLY, CDR2 FYNNEI. In nucleotides, the CDR3 is TGTGCCAGCATCGCGGGAGTAGATACCGGGGAGCTGTTTTTT. This encodes CASIAGVDTGELFF.

This clone is a singleton in its sample. DNA for the CDR3: TGTGCCAGCGGTGCGGACGAAGTTCCGGTCGAAAAACTGTTTTTT. This translates into CASGADEVPVEKLFF. The chain carries TRBV27 and TRBJ1-4; no clear D. CDR3 length: 15 residues. Germline V CDR1 and CDR2: MNHEY, SMNVEV (reference sequence). V lost 8 bases to trimming and J lost 8 bases, with 21 bases between them.

V gene TRBV28 combines with J gene TRBJ2-7; no definite D call. This CDR3 contains 14 residues. The V gene's germline CDR1 is MDHEN and CDR2 SYDVKM. Trimming took 5 bases from V and 3 from J, leaving 14 bases between them. The CDR3 DNA is TGTGCCAGCAGTCCACGAAACCCGGGCTACGAGCAGTACTTC. It yields the protein CASSPRNPGYEQYF.

The chain uses TRBV7-9 and TRBJ1-1, with TRBD1 identical over 7 bases. Germline V gene sequence: CDR1 SEHNR, CDR2 FQNEAQ (reference sequence). The CDR3 covers 13 residues. Trimming cost V 5 bases and J 5 bases; bases outside gene matches: 5. The CDR3 coding sequence is TGTGCCAGCAGCCGACAGGGAGGGACTGAAGCTTTCTTT. Its protein is CASSRQGGTEAFF.

This chain links TRBV7-2 with TRBJ1-1; 9 positions agree with TRBD1. The V gene's germline CDR1 is SGHTA and CDR2 FQGNSA. J was trimmed by 6 bases and V by 5 bases; bases with no gene match: 7. CDR3 length equals 14 residues. Here the CDR3 reads CASSPDRGSPEAFF. CDR3 nucleotides: TGTGCCAGCAGCCCGGACAGGGGATCTCCTGAAGCTTTCTTT.

This clone appeared a single time. V gene TRBV24-1 combines with J gene TRBJ2-1; the D is unclear. CDR1 KGHDR and CDR2 SFDVKD come from the germline V gene. V was pared by 4 bases and J by 5 bases, with 17 bases between. The CDR3 spans 16 residues. The CDR3 spells CATSDPGPTLNNEQFF. The CDR3 nucleotides read TGTGCCACCAGTGACCCGGGCCCGACACTAAACAATGAGCAGTTCTTC.

This clone was recorded only once. The chain carries TRBV19 and TRBJ1-1; the D gene is possibly TRBD1 (5 bases). Germline-derived CDR1 and CDR2 are LNHDA and SQIVND (reference sequence). Trimming removed 8 bases from V and 6 bases from J, with 19 bases in between. This CDR3 contains 14 residues. The CDR3 DNA sequence: TGTGCCAGTGCCCAGGGAGTCTTGGCGGCTGAAGCTTTCTTT. It encodes CASAQGVLAAEAFF.

V is TRBV4-3 and J is TRBJ1-2; perhaps TRBD1 as D (5 bases). Trimming removed 4 bases at V and 8 bases at J, with 17 bases between. CDR1 and CDR2 (germline): LGHNA, YSLEER. The CDR3 totals 14 residues. The CDR3 DNA reads TGCGCCAGCAGCCTCTTTGGAAGGGACGAGGGCTACACCTTC. It is translated as CASSLFGRDEGYTF.

The V and J genes are TRBV5-6 and TRBJ1-1, with a tentative D call TRBD1 (5 bases). Trimming took 4 bases from V and 5 from J, leaving 12 bases between them. Germline CDR1 reads SGHDT; CDR2 reads YYEEEE. CDR3 size: 13 residues. As DNA, the CDR3 is TGTGCCAGCAGCCGGGACGGCGGAACTGAAGCTTTCTTT. This codes for CASSRDGGTEAFF.

The chain uses TRBV6-1 and TRBJ2-3, with 10 bases matching TRBD2. The V and J ends lost 2 bases and 2 bases, in that order; junction bases with no gene match: 10. The germline V gene has CDR1 MNHNS and CDR2 SASEGT. The CDR3 is 18 amino acids. The CDR3 DNA is TGTGCCAGCAGTGAAAGATTAGCGGGGGGACAATCCACAGATACGCAGTATTTT. Amino acid sequence: CASSERLAGGQSTDTQYF.

This rearrangement joins TRBV4-2 to TRBJ2-5, with D possibly being TRBD1 or TRBD2 (5 bases each). The CDR3 runs 12 residues. The V and J ends lost 0 bases and 9 bases respectively, with 8 bases between them. CDR1 is LGHNA, CDR2 YNFKEQ, per germline. CDR3 region: CASSQEGTAQYF. The CDR3 DNA reads TGTGCCAGCAGCCAAGAGGGGACGGCCCAGTACTTC.

This chain uses TRBV5-6 with TRBJ1-5; D possibly corresponds to TRBD1 (5 bases). V was cut by 4 bases and J by 2 bases, with 16 bases left in between. Germline assignment: CDR1 SGHDT and CDR2 YYEEEE. CDR3 size: 16 residues. Here the CDR3 DNA reads TGTGCCAGCAGCCTTTTGGGGACCCGCGGCAATCAGCCCCAGCATTTT. Protein sequence: CASSLLGTRGNQPQHF.

The J gene is TRBJ1-5, the V gene TRBV7-9; TRBD1 might be the D (5 bases). V was pared by 5 bases and J by 0 bases, with 23 bases between. CDR3 length: 19 residues. Germline assignment: CDR1 SEHNR and CDR2 FQNEAQ (reference sequence). CDR3 residues: CASSPGLSSGGYSNQPQHF. The CDR3, as DNA: TGTGCCAGCAGCCCCGGTTTATCATCGGGGGGGTATAGCAATCAGCCCCAGCATTTT.

The V call is TRBV19, the J call TRBJ2-1; 16 positions agree with TRBD2. The CDR3 contains 17 residues. The V and J ends lost 4 bases and 2 bases, in that order; junction bases with no gene match: 2. Germline V lookup: CDR1 LNHDA, CDR2 SQIVND (reference sequence). CDR3: CASSKGLAGGPYNEQFF. As DNA, the CDR3 is TGTGCCAGTAGTAAGGGACTAGCGGGGGGGCCCTACAATGAGCAGTTCTTC.

CDR3 region: CASSVGRGSTDTQYF. The CDR3 DNA sequence: TGTGCCAGCAGCGTAGGGAGGGGATCCACAGATACGCAGTATTTT. The gene calls are TRBV9 and TRBJ2-3; a possible D gene is TRBD2 (6 bases). The germline V and J ends were trimmed by 0 bases and 2 bases, with 10 bases remaining between them. Per germline, CDR1 SGDLS and CDR2 YYNGEE. The CDR3 contains 15 residues.

The chain employs TRBV28 and TRBJ1-2; TRBD1 is a possible D gene (6 bases). The CDR3 consists of 14 residues. The germline V gene encodes CDR1 MDHEN and CDR2 SYDVKM. V was shortened by 8 bases and J by 4 bases, with 17 bases between the two germline ends. The CDR3 bases are TGTGCCAGCTATATGACAGGTGTAATCTATGGCTACACCTTC. Protein: CASYMTGVIYGYTF.

V is TRBV5-4 and J is TRBJ2-5; a weak D match, TRBD2 (6 bases). The germline gives CDR1 SGHNT, CDR2 YYREEE (reference sequence). The V gene lost 4 bases and the J gene lost 5 bases, with 12 bases spanning the gap. The CDR3 extends over 13 amino acids. The CDR3 bases are TGTGCCAGCAGCCCGGCGGGGTGGGAGACCCAGTACTTC. Protein: CASSPAGWETQYF.

The chain carries TRBV7-2 and TRBJ2-7; D uncertain. CDR1 SGHTA and CDR2 FQGNSA come from the germline V gene. Trimming took 5 bases from V and 0 from J, leaving 14 bases between them. The CDR3 is 15 residues long. In nucleotides, the CDR3 is TGTGCCAGCAGCACACTTTTTGGCAGCTCCTACGAGCAGTACTTC. As protein: CASSTLFGSSYEQYF.

V usage is TRBV7-2 and J usage is TRBJ1-1; TRBD1 might be the D (6 bases). The V gene's germline CDR1 is SGHTA and CDR2 FQGNSA. V was trimmed by 5 bases and J by 3 bases, leaving 13 bases between them. There are 14 residues in the CDR3. CDR3 sequence: CASSHRTADTEAFF. The CDR3 DNA sequence: TGTGCCAGCAGCCACCGGACAGCGGACACTGAAGCTTTCTTT.